Listed below are T cell receptor beta chains from one sample, sequenced in a study of blood T cell repertoires in COVID-19. Data came from immunoSEQ multiplex PCR; TCRdb stores just in-frame clones and leaves some out. The sample contains about 200,000 clones, 75% to 85% of which appear only once. Sequenced input: PBMCs or T cells enriched from blood (not recorded which). The receptors derive from a man aged 40-50 years who had recovered from COVID-19. The CDR3 runs from the conserved cysteine through the conserved F or W. D genes are given only for firm matches. The size entry is marked missing in some rows and otherwise reads once, few, many or a size class.

V gene: TRBV5-6
clone size: NA
D gene: TRBD1
J gene: TRBJ2-7
CDR3 protein: CASSLLQGPTYEQYF
CDR3 DNA: TGTGCCAGCAGCTTATTACAGGGGCCGACCTACGAGCAGTACTTC

V gene: TRBV11-2
clone size: NA
D gene: TRBD1
J gene: TRBJ1-1
CDR3 protein: CASSRGGRGRGTEAFF
CDR3 DNA: TGTGCCAGCAGCCGGGGAGGTAGGGGGCGAGGCACTGAAGCTTTCTTT

V gene: TRBV11-3
clone size: NA
D gene: TRBD2
J gene: TRBJ2-5
CDR3 protein: CASSSNGLATETQYF
CDR3 DNA: TGTGCCAGCAGCTCAAATGGACTAGCGACAGAGACCCAGTACTTC

V gene: TRBV30
clone size: NA
D gene: TRBD2
J gene: TRBJ2-1
CDR3 protein: CASQREAFNEQFF
CDR3 DNA: TGTGCCTCTCAGCGGGAGGCCTTCAATGAGCAGTTCTTC

V gene: TRBV2
clone size: NA
D gene: TRBD1
J gene: TRBJ1-1
CDR3 protein: CASRGAPGGMNTEAFF
CDR3 DNA: TGTGCCAGCCGAGGGGCACCAGGGGGCATGAACACTGAAGCTTTCTTT

V gene: TRBV28
clone size: few
D gene: TRBD1
J gene: TRBJ1-2
CDR3 protein: CASIPSGTGDGYTF
CDR3 DNA: TGTGCCAGCATCCCGTCCGGGACAGGGGATGGCTACACCTTC

V gene: TRBV27
clone size: NA
D gene: TRBD1
J gene: TRBJ1-5
CDR3 protein: CASSPYRGPQPQHF
CDR3 DNA: TGTGCCAGCAGTCCGTACAGGGGCCCACAGCCCCAGCATTTT

V gene: TRBV19
clone size: NA
D gene: NA
J gene: TRBJ1-2
CDR3 protein: CASSKGQHYGYTF
CDR3 DNA: TGTGCCAGTAGTAAAGGACAACACTATGGCTACACCTTC

V gene: TRBV9
clone size: few
D gene: TRBD1
J gene: TRBJ1-6
CDR3 protein: CASSLRQGGDSPLHF
CDR3 DNA: TGTGCCAGCAGCCTAAGACAGGGTGGTGATTCACCCCTCCACTTT

V gene: TRBV27
clone size: few
D gene: NA
J gene: TRBJ2-7
CDR3 protein: CASSFAGFTYEQYF
CDR3 DNA: TGTGCCAGCAGTTTCGCGGGATTCACCTACGAGCAGTACTTC